The rows below give T cell receptor beta chains drawn from one sample of a study of blood T cell repertoires in COVID-19. Clones were read by immunoSEQ multiplex PCR, and TCRdb kept only the in-frame ones, dropping some. This sample has fewer than 350,000 clones, with roughly nine tenths found just once. Sequencing was carried out using PBMCs or T cells enriched from blood (not recorded which). The receptor set was obtained from a woman in her 40s who had recovered from COVID-19. The CDR3 runs from the conserved cysteine through the conserved F or W. The D gene is left open where the match is weak. Part of the rows lack a size; the others show once, few, many or a class for expanded clones.

j_gene,v_gene,abundance,d_gene,CDR3nt,CDR3aa
TRBJ2-7,TRBV5-1,NA,NA,TGCGCCAGCAGTAGGGGCAGGGGAGCCTCCTACGAGCAGTACTTC,CASSRGRGASYEQYF
TRBJ2-3,TRBV9,NA,TRBD2,TGTGCCAGCAGCGGTAGCGGGGGGGCACTTGATACGCAGTATTTT,CASSGSGGALDTQYF
TRBJ2-7,TRBV2,NA,NA,TGTGCCGGACGGGGGAGCGGCTACGAGCAGTACTTC,CAGRGSGYEQYF
TRBJ1-6,TRBV27,NA,NA,TGTGCCAGCAGTTTAATCCTGACAGGAGATTCACCCCTCCACTTT,CASSLILTGDSPLHF
TRBJ2-5,TRBV14,NA,TRBD1,TGTGCCAGCAGCCAGGACAGGGCTGGCCTCCAGTACTTC,CASSQDRAGLQYF
TRBJ2-2,TRBV5-1,NA,NA,TGCGCCAGCAGCGCAACAGTGAACACCGGGGAGCTGTTTTTT,CASSATVNTGELFF
TRBJ1-6,TRBV5-1,NA,NA,TGCGCCAGCAGCTTGGCCGGTCACCGCTATAATTCACCCCTCCACTTT,CASSLAGHRYNSPLHF
TRBJ1-2,TRBV10-2,NA,NA,TGCGCCAGCAGTGAACAGGGTTATGGCTACACCTTC,CASSEQGYGYTF
TRBJ1-6,TRBV2,NA,TRBD1,TGTGCCAGCAGTGGACAGACAGGGCGGAATTCACCCCTCCACTTT,CASSGQTGRNSPLHF
TRBJ2-2,TRBV5-6,NA,TRBD2,TGTGCCAGCAGCTTGCTAAGCGGGAGGGCGGGGACCGGGGAGCTGTTTTTT,CASSLLSGRAGTGELFF
TRBJ2-7,TRBV6-5,NA,NA,TGTGCCAGCAGTCCTCCCGCAGGCCGCTACGAGCAGTACTTC,CASSPPAGRYEQYF
TRBJ1-2,TRBV7-9,NA,NA,TGTGCCAGCAGCTTAGCCCCGACAGGTCTATATGGCTACACCTTC,CASSLAPTGLYGYTF
TRBJ1-1,TRBV18,NA,NA,TGTGCCAGCTCACCACGGGCGGGGAACACTGAAGCTTTCTTT,CASSPRAGNTEAFF
TRBJ1-3,TRBV3-1/TRBV3-2,once,NA,TGTGCCAGCAGCCAAGTTCTGTCCTCTGGAAACACCATATATTTT,CASSQVLSSGNTIYF
TRBJ1-2,TRBV5-1,NA,NA,TGCGCCAGCAGTTCAGGGGTCGGGGACTATGGCTACACCTTC,CASSSGVGDYGYTF
TRBJ2-3,TRBV6-5,NA,NA,TGTGCCAGCAGTCATGACTCGCTCCTCACAGATACGCAGTATTTT,CASSHDSLLTDTQYF
TRBJ2-3,TRBV27,NA,TRBD2,TGTGCCAGCAGTTTATCTAGCGGGGACTTCACAGATACGCAGTATTTT,CASSLSSGDFTDTQYF
TRBJ2-7,TRBV7-2,NA,TRBD1,TGTGCCAGCAGTCTCCGGGACAGGGGCTACGAGCAGTACTTC,CASSLRDRGYEQYF
TRBJ1-3,TRBV5-1,NA,NA,TGCGCCAGCAGCCCATCTGGAAACACCATATATTTT,CASSPSGNTIYF
TRBJ2-1,TRBV4-3,NA,TRBD2,TGCGCCAGCAGCCACACAACACCGGGACTAGAGATCGGTGAGCAGTTCTTC,CASSHTTPGLEIGEQFF
TRBJ2-1,TRBV29-1,NA,NA,TGCAGCGCACAAACGATGTTAGGCAGGGGCGGGAATGAGCAGTTCTTC,CSAQTMLGRGGNEQFF
TRBJ2-3,TRBV5-1,NA,NA,TGCGCCAGCAACGGAGACCCTAGCACAGATACGCAGTATTTT,CASNGDPSTDTQYF
TRBJ1-5,TRBV19,once,TRBD1,TGTGCCAGTAGTAATCTCCCCGGGACAGGGGGGGATCAGCCCCAGCATTTT,CASSNLPGTGGDQPQHF
TRBJ2-7,TRBV18,NA,TRBD1,TGTGCCAGCTCACCACGTACGGGACAGGGGAACTACGAGCAGTACTTC,CASSPRTGQGNYEQYF
TRBJ2-7,TRBV6-1,NA,TRBD2,TGTGCCAGCAGTGAAGTGGGAGGGATTTACGAGCAGTACTTC,CASSEVGGIYEQYF
TRBJ1-1,TRBV27,few,TRBD1,TGTGCCAGCAGTTCGCGACTCCGGGACAGGGATGTGGACACTGAAGCTTTCTTT,CASSSRLRDRDVDTEAFF
TRBJ1-1,TRBV5-1,NA,NA,TGCGCCAGCAGCCTTTGGGACAAGAACACTGAAGCTTTCTTT,CASSLWDKNTEAFF
TRBJ1-4,TRBV4-2,NA,TRBD1,TGTGCCAGCAGCCCGGGACAGGAGGGAGAAAAACTGTTTTTT,CASSPGQEGEKLFF
TRBJ2-3,TRBV11-2,once,TRBD1,TGTGCCAGCAGCATTACAGGGGGCGGCACAGATACGCAGTATTTT,CASSITGGGTDTQYF
TRBJ1-6,TRBV11-2,NA,TRBD1,TGTGCCAGCAGCTTAGAGGGGACAGCGACACCCCTCCACTTT,CASSLEGTATPLHF
TRBJ2-7,TRBV9,NA,TRBD1,TGTGCCAGCAGCGCGACCGGGACAGGGGGTTCCTACGAGCAGTACTTC,CASSATGTGGSYEQYF
TRBJ2-7,TRBV6-2/TRBV6-3,NA,TRBD2,TGTGCCAGCAGTTACTCCCAAACGGGGGGAAAGAGAGAGCAGTACTTC,CASSYSQTGGKREQYF
TRBJ1-2,TRBV30,NA,TRBD1,TGTGCCTTGGGACAGGAATTCTATGGCTACACCTTC,CALGQEFYGYTF
TRBJ1-2,TRBV7-9,few,NA,TGTGCCAGCGCGGGGTTCTATGGCTACACCTTC,CASAGFYGYTF
TRBJ2-1,TRBV5-1,NA,NA,TGCGCCAGCAGCTTGGCGGGATCCCACAATGAGCAGTTCTTC,CASSLAGSHNEQFF
TRBJ2-1,TRBV27,NA,TRBD2,TGTGCCAGCAGTCAGCGCCGGGGGGGCCGGCGCGGTGAGCAGTTCTTC,CASSQRRGGRRGEQFF
TRBJ2-3,TRBV5-1,NA,NA,TGCGCCAGCAGCTTGGGGGACAAGGGGAGCACAGATACGCAGTATTTT,CASSLGDKGSTDTQYF
TRBJ2-7,TRBV29-1,NA,NA,TGCAGCGTTGACATACAGGGCTACGAGCAGTACTTC,CSVDIQGYEQYF
TRBJ2-5,TRBV6-5,NA,TRBD1,TGTGCCAGCATCCAACCGAACAGGGGGGAGACCCAGTACTTC,CASIQPNRGETQYF
TRBJ1-3,TRBV5-1,once,TRBD1,TGCGCCAGCAGCATGGAACAGGGGAGTGGAAACACCATATATTTT,CASSMEQGSGNTIYF
TRBJ1-4,TRBV15,NA,NA,TGTGCCACCAGCAGAGACCCTGCAACTAATGAAAAACTGTTTTTT,CATSRDPATNEKLFF
TRBJ1-4,TRBV19,NA,NA,TGTGCCAGTAAGTCAGGGGCCAGCGGTGAAAAACTGTTTTTT,CASKSGASGEKLFF
TRBJ1-1,TRBV5-4,NA,TRBD1,TGTGCCAGCAGCTCCTATCGTCAGGGGGCGAACACTGAAGCTTTCTTT,CASSSYRQGANTEAFF
TRBJ2-7,TRBV5-5,once,NA,TGTGCCAGCAGCTTGCACAGGGAGAGCTACGAGCAGTACTTC,CASSLHRESYEQYF
TRBJ1-1,TRBV6-6,NA,NA,TGTGCCAGCACCCGAGCGATGGCAGCTGAAGCTTTCTTT,CASTRAMAAEAFF
TRBJ1-5,TRBV12-3/TRBV12-4,NA,NA,TGTGCCAGCAGCCGCATTCTAAATCAGCCCCAGCATTTT,CASSRILNQPQHF
TRBJ1-2,TRBV25-1,NA,NA,TGTGCCAGCAGTGATCACAGGGATGTTGATGGCTACACCTTC,CASSDHRDVDGYTF
TRBJ2-3,TRBV19,NA,TRBD2,TGTGCCAGTTCGGGAGGAGCCGCAGATACGCAGTATTTT,CASSGGAADTQYF
TRBJ2-3,TRBV9,NA,TRBD2,TGTGCCAGCAGCGTCTTACTAGCGGGCGATACGCAGTATTTT,CASSVLLAGDTQYF
TRBJ1-5,TRBV21-1,NA,NA,TGTGCCAGCAGCAAAGGGACAGGACGAGACAATCAGCCCCAGCATTTT,CASSKGTGRDNQPQHF
TRBJ2-4,TRBV2,NA,TRBD1,TGTGCCAGCAGCCTCGACAGGGGAATTCTGGCCAAAAACATTCAGTACTTC,CASSLDRGILAKNIQYF